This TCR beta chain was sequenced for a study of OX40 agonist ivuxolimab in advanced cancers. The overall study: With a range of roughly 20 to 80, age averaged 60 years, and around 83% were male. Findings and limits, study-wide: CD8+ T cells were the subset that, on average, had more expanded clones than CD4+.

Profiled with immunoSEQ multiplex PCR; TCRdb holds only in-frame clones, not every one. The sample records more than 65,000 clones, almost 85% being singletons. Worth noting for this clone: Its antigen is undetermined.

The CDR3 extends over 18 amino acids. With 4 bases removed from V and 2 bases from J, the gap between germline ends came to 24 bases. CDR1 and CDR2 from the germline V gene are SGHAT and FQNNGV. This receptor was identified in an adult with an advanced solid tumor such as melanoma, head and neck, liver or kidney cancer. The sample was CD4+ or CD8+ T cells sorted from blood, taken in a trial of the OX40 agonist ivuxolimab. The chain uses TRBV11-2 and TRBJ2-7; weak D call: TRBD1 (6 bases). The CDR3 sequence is CASSSGVDRLGVTYEQYF. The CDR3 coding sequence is TGTGCCAGCAGCTCGGGTGTAGACAGGCTGGGGGTAACCTACGAGCAGTACTTC.